These 9 T cell receptor beta chains were all obtained from the same sample, sequenced in a study of T cells in Graves' hyperthyroidism and ophthalmopathy. Amplification of TCR beta CDR3 regions was performed using RNA transcripts as template. Carried out on the TCR CDR3, a first-round RT-PCR used the HTBI primer set. One entry per CDR3 protein results from TCRdb running MiXCR on the multiplex PCR reads. The sample has hundreds of thousands of distinct CDR3 sequences, approximately 25% seen once. The specimen was blood. The source of these receptors is a woman aged 40 to 50 with Graves' ophthalmopathy.

This clonotype has at least ten counts. The genes are TRBV9 and TRBJ2-5; D is perhaps TRBD1 (6 bases). The germline CDR1 and CDR2 sequences are SGDLS and YYNGEE. CDR3 length: 14 residues. Trimming shortened V by 3 bases and J by 2 bases, and 11 bases separated the two germline ends. CDR3 nucleotides: TGTGCCAGCAGCGCTGGACAGTTACAAGAGACCCAGTACTTC. Translation gives CASSAGQLQETQYF. Based on the CDR3 plus reference TRBV9 and TRBJ2-5, the full variable domain is DSGVTQTPKHLITATGQRVTLRCSPRSGDLSVYWYQQSLDQGLQFLIQYYNGEERAKGNILERFSAQQFPDLHSELNLSSLELGDSALYFCASSAGQLQETQYFGPGTRLLVL.

This clonotype has a count of ten or more. The V and J genes are TRBV20-1 and TRBJ2-7; D is tentatively TRBD1 or TRBD2 (6 bases each). Germline loops: CDR1 DFQATT, CDR2 SNEGSKA (reference sequence). The V gene lost 4 bases and the J gene lost 11 bases, with 18 bases spanning the gap. CDR3 size: 12 residues. The CDR3 reads CSATSPGAGKYF. CDR3 DNA: TGCAGTGCTACCTCCCCGGGGGCAGGAAAGTACTTC.

The gene calls are TRBV6-1 and TRBJ1-1, with D possibly matching TRBD1 (6 bases). This CDR3 has 16 amino acids. The V gene lost 7 bases and the J gene lost 1 base, with 19 bases spanning the gap. Germline CDR1 and CDR2: MNHNS and SASEGT. Here the CDR3 reads CASTTPGGARNTEAFF. In DNA, the CDR3 is TGTGCCAGCACCACTCCGGGGGGCGCGAGGAACACTGAAGCTTTCTTT.

This clonotype was observed many times. The V call is TRBV20-1, the J call TRBJ2-4; possibly TRBD2 for D (5 bases). The V end lost 3 bases, the J end lost 0 bases, and 27 bases lay between the germline ends. The length of the CDR3 is 20 residues. Germline CDR1 and CDR2: DFQATT and SNEGSKA (reference sequence). CDR3 DNA sequence: TGCAGTGCTAGGCGCCCCGAAGTAGCGAGAGATTCGGTAGCCAAAAACATTCAGTACTTC. Protein: CSARRPEVARDSVAKNIQYF.

This clonotype was seen at least ten times. The rearrangement joins TRBV20-1 to TRBJ2-7; D is perhaps TRBD1 or TRBD2 (5 bases each). CDR1 is DFQATT and CDR2 is SNEGSKA in the germline V gene (reference sequence). CDR3 length: 13 amino acids. V dropped 6 bases and J dropped 0 bases, with 12 bases sitting between them. DNA for the CDR3: TGCAGTGCGGGGGACCTCATCTCCTACGAGCAGTACTTC. This translates into CSAGDLISYEQYF.

This clonotype was seen repeatedly, ten times or more. The genes are TRBV24-1 and TRBJ1-2; no clear D gene. The germline V and J ends were trimmed by 1 base and 4 bases, with 3 bases remaining between them. The CDR3 consists of 12 residues. CDR1 is KGHDR, CDR2 SFDVKD, per germline. The CDR3 region has the DNA TGTGCCACCAGTGATTTCGGCTATGGCTACACCTTC. Protein: CATSDFGYGYTF.

Only a few counts were recorded for this clonotype. The chain employs TRBV2 and TRBJ2-3; TRBD1 matches at 10 bases. V trimming: 4 bases; J trimming: 8 bases; junction bases outside the gene matches: 0. This CDR3 is 12 amino acids long. Germline values: CDR1 SNHLY, CDR2 FYNNEI. CDR3 bases: TGTGCCAGCAGTGGACAGGGGGCTACGCAGTATTTT. It encodes CASSGQGATQYF.

In this sample, this clonotype turned up many times. The DNA for the CDR3 is TGCGCCAGCAAACAGGCCGTGAACACTGAAGCTTTCTTT. Its protein product is CASKQAVNTEAFF. V gene TRBV5-1 combines with J gene TRBJ1-1; D is perhaps TRBD1 (5 bases). There are 13 residues in the CDR3. V shed 6 bases and J shed 0 bases, with 9 bases lying between them. CDR1 and CDR2 from the germline V gene are SGHRS and YFSETQ.

This chain links TRBV3-1 with TRBJ1-1; D is unclear. With 1 base removed from V and 10 bases from J, the gap between germline ends came to 13 bases. CDR3 length: 13 residues. Germline V gives CDR1 LGHDT, CDR2 YNNKEL (reference sequence). CDR3 residues: CASSQGPGVGAFF. The CDR3 nucleotides read TGTGCCAGCAGCCAAGGGCCGGGAGTTGGAGCTTTCTTT. Combining the CDR3 with reference TRBV3-1 and TRBJ1-1 gives the whole variable domain DTAVSQTPKYLVTQMGNDKSIKCEQNLGHDTMYWYKQDSKKFLKIMFSYNNKELIINETVPNRFSPKSPDKAHLNLHINSLELGDSAVYFCASSQGPGVGAFFGQGTRLTVV.